This T cell receptor (beta chain) derives from a study of T-cell reconstitution after alpha-beta-depleted transplantation in children. The length of the CDR3 is 18 residues. J gave up 5 bases and V 4 bases, and 17 bases lay outside the gene matches. A library of TCRbeta sequences, prepared with unique molecular identifiers, was generated. TCRdb re-analysed the PCR reads in MiXCR, keeping a single row per CDR3 protein. The table includes over 100,000 distinct CDR3 sequences, about 9.4% detected once. This clonotype occurred a few times. The source is a boy aged 2-15 years with acute lymphoblastic leukemia, due to receive a stem cell transplant. V gene TRBV12-3 or TRBV12-4 combines with J gene TRBJ2-3, with 8 nucleotides matching TRBD2. The specimen comprised PBMCs, sampled before TCRalphabeta/CD19-depleted stem cell transplant. CDR3 nucleotide sequence: TGTGCCAGCAGTTCCTTTTTTAGCGGGACCGGCTTTGGAGATACGCAGTATTTT. Translating it yields CASSSFFSGTGFGDTQYF.